There are a few counts of the clone carrying this T cell receptor (beta chain). Its antigen is not identified. The data derive from a study of identical twins. Study-wide results and limits: Among beta out-of-frame sequences, excess sharing between twins appeared weaker. With abundant cord blood beta clonotypes, insertions were fewer; memory repertoires showed no such pattern.

Trimming left V 0 bases short and J 7 bases short, with 8 bases between. CDR3 size: 13 residues. The authors used template switching to add a universal primer site and gave cDNA unique molecular identifiers. TCRdb analysed the 5' RACE reads with MiXCR anew, one entry per CDR3 protein. Altogether roughly 350,000 distinct CDR3 sequences are present, approximately 8.8% being singletons, with the ten largest covering under 10%. The chain links TRBV12-3 or TRBV12-4 to TRBJ2-3; D is perhaps TRBD1 (6 bases). The sequencing input was naive T cells sorted from blood. This TCR came from a woman between 45 and 65 years old in good health. The CDR3 is CASSLAQGHTQYF. CDR3 coding DNA: TGTGCCAGCAGTTTAGCGCAGGGGCATACGCAGTATTTT.